This T cell receptor beta chain appears in the sequencing data of a study of post-analysis software for immune sequencing data (dated by TCRdb to the mid-2010s). The study in broad terms: The recorded disease courses included relapsing-remitting, secondary progressive and progressive-relapsing multiple sclerosis, and some patients had no subtype annotation. Patient repertoires were compared against 11 previously published healthy control repertoires from donors aged roughly 6 to 28 years. A subset of samples was prepared in parallel using single-end sample barcoding, then pooled and co-amplified after Illumina adapter ligation. What the research found in general, with its limitations: Normalized Chao1 diversity was significantly lower in multiple sclerosis patients than controls, suggesting substantial peripheral T-cell clonal expansion. Significantly higher frequencies in patients than in controls were found for a handful of TRBV segments, including TRBV5-6, TRBV5-1 and TRBV20-1. The control group was slightly older than the multiple sclerosis patient group. Strong co-clustering of samples prepared in the same batch was shown by direct clustering with F measure, prompting a batch-effect correction.

The germline V gene sets CDR1 to SGDLS and CDR2 to YYNGEE. V and J are truncated by 3 bases and 2 bases respectively, leaving an intervening sequence of 6 bases. CDR3 length: 13 amino acids, cysteine to phenylalanine. Kept here is only the CDR3 DNA, which spans 39 bases and is read in frame from base 1. The library was generated by PCR. For sequencing, an Illumina HiSeq 2500 was employed. To reduce PCR and sequencing biases, unique molecular identifiers were built into the TCR beta cDNA libraries. Every 1 to 10 million input T cells yielded about 500,000 cDNA molecules, meaning each molecule approximated one T cell. Patient libraries were prepared and sequenced with the same protocol used for the earlier healthy control dataset. Within a given batch, samples were prepared together, multiplexed and sequenced on the same HiSeq lane. Concerning the study's data processing: Raw barcoded reads were processed with MIGEC, discarding single-read molecular identifier groups before consensus assembly and CDR3 extraction. Clonotype tables were post-analysed with VDJtools, normalizing diversity by down-sampling all datasets to the smallest sample size. To correct batch-related cross-sample contamination, repertoire overlap clustering matched CDR3 amino acid sequences but not nucleotide sequences. TCRdb trimmed the raw reads at Q25, called clones with MiXCR and kept productive beta chains. When rows share a CDR3 protein, they turn into one entry using the most common DNA and genes. The V and J calls follow TCRdb's processing rather than the paper's. This sample gives 650,000 to 850,000 distinct CDR3 sequences in total; under 60% of them show up just once. The ten largest clones add up to 4.9% of the sample.

To demonstrate the VDJtools post-analysis software, TCR beta repertoires were profiled from the peripheral blood of more than ten young patients with multiple sclerosis. Multiple sclerosis patients were children and adolescents aged about 6 to 16 years. This clonotype has a single count. This receptor's antigen is unknown. Base qualities are not at hand, and no much larger clone is one base apart. Sequences were obtained from blood. The chain links TRBV9 with TRBJ2-4, with an unclear D gene assignment. The source is a girl aged 10-17 years with multiple sclerosis. The DNA sequence is as follows: TGTGCCAGCAGCGAGTCATCCAAAAACATTCAGTACTTC. This encodes CASSESSKNIQYF. With all but the CDR3 taken from the reference TRBV9 and TRBJ2-4 genes, the full variable domain is: DSGVTQTPKHLITATGQRVTLRCSPRSGDLSVYWYQQSLDQGLQFLIQYYNGEERAKGNILERFSAQQFPDLHSELNLSSLELGDSALYFCASSESSKNIQYFGAGTRLSVL.